Presented here are 5 T cell receptor beta chains from one specimen sequenced in a study of shared clonotypes between healthy human individuals. TCRdb keeps only in-frame clones here, not all; method: immunoSEQ multiplex PCR. This table holds fewer than 350,000 clones, around nine tenths found once. Sample: memory CD8+ T cells sorted from blood. As for subset: CD45RO+ cells pooled with CCR7-negative TemRA cells. The source is a man younger than 35 in good health.

Remarks on this clone: At one of its ends the junction is not consistent with the germline gene, which may arise from a read error. V usage is TRBV7-7 and J usage is TRBJ2-2; 9 positions agree with TRBD1. Germline assignment: CDR1 SSHAT and CDR2 FNYEAQ (reference sequence). This CDR3 spans 19 amino acids. For the CDR3, the DNA is TGTGCTAGCAGCTTAAGATTCGGGTGGCCGGGACAGGGAACCGGGGAGCTGTTTTTT. Its translation is CASSLRFGWPGQGTGELFF.

CDR3 region: CASSPWTSGAYNEQFF. The CDR3 DNA sequence: TGTGCCAGCAGCCCTTGGACTAGCGGGGCCTACAATGAGCAGTTCTTC. The rearrangement joins TRBV5-8 to TRBJ2-1; TRBD2 agrees at 12 bases. Germline V CDR1 and CDR2: SGHTS, YDEGEE. This CDR3 has 16 amino acids. V shed 4 bases and J 2 bases; nucleotides not matched to a gene: 4.

V is TRBV4-2 and J is TRBJ1-3; D not certain. Germline CDR1 and CDR2: LGHNA and YNFKEQ. Between the trimmed V and J ends, which lost 0 bases and 4 bases, there was a span of 10 bases. The CDR3 runs to 15 residues. The CDR3 nucleotides are TGTGCCAGCAGCCAAGACCGCGGGGTAGGAAACACCATATATTTT. Translating it yields CASSQDRGVGNTIYF.

The chain combines TRBV7-9 with TRBJ2-2; D call uncertain. This CDR3 has 12 residues. Looked up from germline, CDR1 is SEHNR and CDR2 is FQNEAQ (reference sequence). V was clipped by 8 bases and J by 5 bases, with 9 bases between them. The CDR3 DNA reads TGTGCCAGCGCTCGATTGACCGGGGAGCTGTTTTTT. Its translation is CASARLTGELFF.

Concerning this clone: Other DNA sequences within the sample encode an identical CDR3. The chain combines TRBV4-1 with TRBJ2-7; tentatively, D is TRBD1 (6 bases). The CDR3 spans 14 residues. CDR1 and CDR2 (germline): MGHRA, YSYEKL. Trimming shortened V by 4 bases and J by 3 bases, and 13 bases separated the two germline ends. The CDR3 sequence: CASSPGQGFYEQYF. The CDR3, as DNA: TGCGCCAGCAGCCCGGGACAAGGCTTCTACGAGCAGTACTTC.